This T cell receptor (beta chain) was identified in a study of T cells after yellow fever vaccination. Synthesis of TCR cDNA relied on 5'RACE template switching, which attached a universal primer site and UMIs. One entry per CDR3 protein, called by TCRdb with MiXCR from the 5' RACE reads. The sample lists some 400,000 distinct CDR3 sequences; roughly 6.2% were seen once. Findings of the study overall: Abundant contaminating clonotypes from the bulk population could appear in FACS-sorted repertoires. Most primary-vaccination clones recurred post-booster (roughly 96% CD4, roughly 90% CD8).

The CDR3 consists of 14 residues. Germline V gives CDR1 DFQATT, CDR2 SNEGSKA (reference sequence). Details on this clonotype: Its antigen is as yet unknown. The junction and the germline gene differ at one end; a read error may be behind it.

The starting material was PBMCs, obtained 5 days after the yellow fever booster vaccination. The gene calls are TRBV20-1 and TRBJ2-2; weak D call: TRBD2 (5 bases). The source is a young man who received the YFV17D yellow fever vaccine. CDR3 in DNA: TGCAGTGCCAGAGGGCAGGCCAGGTCCGGGGAGCTGTTTTTT. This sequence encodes CSARGQARSGELFF.